This TCR beta chain comes out of a study of breast tumors, draining lymph nodes, adjacent tissues. Each CDR3 protein gets one entry after TCRdb re-called the multiplex PCR reads with MiXCR. The table has approximately 170,000 distinct CDR3 sequences, about 33% seen once. Broader study findings: Tumor repertoires ranked between lymph nodes and nontumor tissue in diversity, with V and J gene preferences.

The V end lost 2 bases, the J end lost 2 bases, and 13 bases lay between the germline ends. The CDR3 has 15 residues. The germline CDR1 and CDR2 sequences are MNHEY and SVGAGI. Samples came from axillary lymph nodes draining the breast cancer. This clonotype has ten or more counts. Its antigen is not known. This clonotype was obtained from a female donor with breast cancer. Some clones in this sample may be carry-over from other donors' samples. The specimen was axillary lymph node tissue. The chain uses TRBV6-5 and TRBJ2-7, with a weak D call TRBD1 (5 bases). The CDR3 DNA reads as TGTGCCAGCAGTTACATTGGGGCCCCCGCCTACGAGCAGTACTTC. It codes for CASSYIGAPAYEQYF.